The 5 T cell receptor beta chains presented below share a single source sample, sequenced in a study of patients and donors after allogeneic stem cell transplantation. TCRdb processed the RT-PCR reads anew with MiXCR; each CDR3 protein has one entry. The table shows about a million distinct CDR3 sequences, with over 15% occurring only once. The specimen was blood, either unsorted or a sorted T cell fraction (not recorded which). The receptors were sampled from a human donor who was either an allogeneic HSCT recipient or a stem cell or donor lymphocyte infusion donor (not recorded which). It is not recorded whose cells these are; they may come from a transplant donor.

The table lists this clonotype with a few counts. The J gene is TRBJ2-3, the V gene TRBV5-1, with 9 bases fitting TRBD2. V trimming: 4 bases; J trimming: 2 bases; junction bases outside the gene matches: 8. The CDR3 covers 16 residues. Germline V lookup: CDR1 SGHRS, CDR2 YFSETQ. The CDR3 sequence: CASSPTGLANTDTQYF. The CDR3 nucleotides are TGCGCCAGCAGCCCGACGGGACTAGCTAACACAGATACGCAGTATTTT.

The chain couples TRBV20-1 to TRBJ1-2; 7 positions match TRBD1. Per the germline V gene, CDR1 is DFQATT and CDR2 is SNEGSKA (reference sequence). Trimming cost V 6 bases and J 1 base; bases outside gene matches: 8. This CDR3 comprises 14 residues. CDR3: CSAIRGGNNYGYTF. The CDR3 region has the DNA TGCAGTGCCATCAGGGGGGGGAATAACTATGGCTACACCTTC.

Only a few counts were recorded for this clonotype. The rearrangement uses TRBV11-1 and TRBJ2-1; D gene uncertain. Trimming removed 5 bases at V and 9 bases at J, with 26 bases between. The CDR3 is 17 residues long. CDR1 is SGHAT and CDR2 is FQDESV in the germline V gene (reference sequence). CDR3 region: CASSPRFPQAPRVEQFF. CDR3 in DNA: TGTGCCAGCAGCCCAAGGTTTCCGCAGGCCCCCCGGGTTGAGCAGTTCTTC.

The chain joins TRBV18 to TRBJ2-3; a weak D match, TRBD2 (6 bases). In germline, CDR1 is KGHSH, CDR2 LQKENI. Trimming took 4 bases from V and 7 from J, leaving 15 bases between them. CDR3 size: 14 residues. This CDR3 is CASSLPASAYTQYF. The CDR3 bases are TGTGCCAGCTCACTACCGGCTAGCGCGTATACGCAGTATTTT.

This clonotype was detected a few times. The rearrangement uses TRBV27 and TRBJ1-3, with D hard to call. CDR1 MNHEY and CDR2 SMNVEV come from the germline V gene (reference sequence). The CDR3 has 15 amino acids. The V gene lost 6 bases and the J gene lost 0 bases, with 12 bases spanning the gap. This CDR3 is CASRRTGTSGNTIYF. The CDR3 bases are TGTGCCAGCAGGCGTACGGGAACCTCTGGAAACACCATATATTTT.